Listed below are T cell receptor beta chains from one sample, sequenced in a study of blood T cells in healthy people across ages. TCRdb re-derived calls from the 5' RACE reads in MiXCR, one entry per CDR3 protein. The sample lists some 1,800,000 distinct CDR3 sequences, around 42% seen once, with approximately 22% in the top ten. The sequenced material came from blood. These receptors were collected from a human donor in good health. Each CDR3 is given without its conserved first and last residue. Fields, in order: CDR3 protein, V gene, J gene.

CDR3aa: ASSSLAGGPLRDEQF
v_gene: TRBV4-2
j_gene: TRBJ2-1

CDR3aa: SVESLAGGPTYNEQY
v_gene: TRBV29-1
j_gene: TRBJ2-4

CDR3aa: ASSSERGGLVNEQF
v_gene: TRBV5-1
j_gene: TRBJ2-1

CDR3aa: ASSPGPLEGLDTQY
v_gene: TRBV5-1
j_gene: TRBJ2-3

CDR3aa: ATSDLPRGRSNSYNEQF
v_gene: TRBV24-1
j_gene: TRBJ2-1

CDR3aa: ASSDTNYNEQF
v_gene: TRBV24-1
j_gene: TRBJ2-1

CDR3aa: ASSSGQGEGHGYT
v_gene: TRBV6-6
j_gene: TRBJ1-2

CDR3aa: ATRLSYNEQY
v_gene: TRBV6-2/TRBV6-3
j_gene: -

CDR3aa: SGGLGQGTGYT
v_gene: TRBV29-1
j_gene: TRBJ1-2

CDR3aa: SARPYLAGALNIQY
v_gene: TRBV20-1
j_gene: TRBJ2-4

CDR3aa: ASSLISEGNTDTQY
v_gene: TRBV7-9
j_gene: TRBJ2-3